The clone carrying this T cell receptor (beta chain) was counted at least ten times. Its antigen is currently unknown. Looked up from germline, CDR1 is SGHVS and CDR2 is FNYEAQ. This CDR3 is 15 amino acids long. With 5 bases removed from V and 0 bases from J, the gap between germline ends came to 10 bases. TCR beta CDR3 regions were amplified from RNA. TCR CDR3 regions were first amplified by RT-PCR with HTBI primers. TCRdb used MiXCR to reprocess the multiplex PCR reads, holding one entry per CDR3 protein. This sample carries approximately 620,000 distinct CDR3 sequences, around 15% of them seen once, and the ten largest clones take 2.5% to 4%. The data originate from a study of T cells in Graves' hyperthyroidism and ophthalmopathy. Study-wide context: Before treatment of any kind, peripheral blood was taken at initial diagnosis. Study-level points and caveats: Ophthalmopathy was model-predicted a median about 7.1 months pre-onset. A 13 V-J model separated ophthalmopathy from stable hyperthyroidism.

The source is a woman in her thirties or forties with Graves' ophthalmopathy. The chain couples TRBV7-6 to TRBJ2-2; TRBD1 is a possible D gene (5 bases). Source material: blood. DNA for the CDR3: TGTGCCAGCAGCGCACAGGCCACGAACACCGGGGAGCTGTTTTTT. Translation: CASSAQATNTGELFF.